The 10 T cell receptor beta chains below all came from one sample that was sequenced in a study of T cells in Graves' hyperthyroidism and ophthalmopathy. From RNA transcripts, TCR beta CDR3 regions were amplified. Researchers ran a first-round RT-PCR on the TCR CDR3 using the HTBI primer set. TCRdb itself ran the multiplex PCR reads through MiXCR, one entry per CDR3 protein. The sample records 620,000 or so distinct CDR3 sequences, 14% being singletons. The source material was blood. The receptors stem from a woman aged 45-59 years with Graves' ophthalmopathy.

This clonotype turned up a few times. CDR3 protein: CATSDLGTAYGYTF. The CDR3 DNA reads as TGTGCCACCAGTGACCTGGGGACAGCCTATGGCTACACCTTC. J is TRBJ1-2 and V is TRBV24-1; 7 positions agree with TRBD1. This CDR3 region has 14 residues. The junction had 5 bases not matched to a gene; V was cut back by 4 bases and J by 4 bases. CDR1 is KGHDR and CDR2 is SFDVKD in the germline V gene.

This clonotype was observed at least ten times. The genes are TRBV29-1 and TRBJ1-1, with D possibly matching TRBD1 (6 bases). In germline, CDR1 is SQVTM, CDR2 ANQGSEA. V lost 4 bases to trimming and J lost 5 bases, with 20 bases between them. The CDR3 consists of 15 residues. CDR3 nucleotides: TGCAGCGTTGTAACGGGACACCTAATTGGTACTGAAGCTTTCTTT. Its translation: CSVVTGHLIGTEAFF.

The rearrangement joins TRBV5-1 to TRBJ2-1; perhaps TRBD1 as D (5 bases). Germline V gene data show CDR1 as SGHRS and CDR2 as YFSETQ. The CDR3 is 17 residues long. Trimming removed 0 bases from V and 6 bases from J, with 19 bases in between. The CDR3 sequence is CASSLASTMFRANEQFF. The DNA of the CDR3 is TGCGCCAGCAGCTTGGCCTCTACTATGTTCAGGGCCAATGAGCAGTTCTTC. Together with reference TRBV5-1 and TRBJ2-1, the CDR3 gives the full variable domain: KAGVTQTPRYLIKTRGQQVTLSCSPISGHRSVSWYQQTPGQGLQFLFEYFSETQRNKGNFPGRFSGRQFSNSRSEMNVSTLELGDSALYLCASSLASTMFRANEQFFGPGTRLTVL.

In this sample, this clonotype turned up many times. The rearrangement uses TRBV20-1 and TRBJ1-2, with 12 bases identical to TRBD1. This CDR3 region has 15 residues. Germline CDR1 and CDR2: DFQATT and SNEGSKA (reference sequence). With V trimmed by 1 base and J by 3 bases, 3 bases remained unmatched. CDR3 coding DNA: TGCAGTGCTAGAGCCGGGACAGGGGGCCACTATGGCTACACCTTC. Translated: CSARAGTGGHYGYTF.

This clonotype was observed many times. J is TRBJ1-5 and V is TRBV2; 8 positions agree with TRBD1. The germline CDR1 and CDR2 sequences are SNHLY and FYNNEI. Trimming took 5 bases from V and 6 from J; bases not matched to a gene: 6. The CDR3 has 14 amino acids. The CDR3 loop is CASSPTGGTQPQHF. The CDR3 nucleotides are TGTGCCAGCAGTCCTACAGGGGGAACTCAGCCCCAGCATTTT.

This clonotype has a count of ten or more. The gene calls are TRBV20-1 and TRBJ1-1; TRBD1 might be the D (6 bases). This CDR3 spans 15 amino acids. Per germline, CDR1 DFQATT and CDR2 SNEGSKA (reference sequence). Trimming stripped 3 bases from V and 2 bases from J, with 16 bases between. CDR3 nucleotide sequence: TGCAGTGCTAGGGGGGGGGCATTCCCTAACACTGAAGCTTTCTTT. Translation: CSARGGAFPNTEAFF.

The chain is built from TRBV7-2 and TRBJ2-7; a weak D match, TRBD2 (5 bases). Trimming pared 5 bases from V and 6 bases from J, leaving 20 bases between. Looked up from germline, CDR1 is SGHTA and CDR2 is FQGNSA. CDR3 length equals 15 residues. The CDR3 protein is CASSAPGIKRAEQYF. The CDR3 nucleotides are TGTGCCAGCAGCGCTCCCGGGATTAAGAGGGCCGAGCAGTACTTC. Full variable domain (remainder filled in from reference TRBV7-2 and TRBJ2-7): GAGVSQSPSNKVTEKGKDVELRCDPISGHTALYWYRQSLGQGLEFLIYFQGNSAPDKSGLPSDRFSAERTGGSVSTLTIQRTQQEDSAVYLCASSAPGIKRAEQYFGPGTRLTVT.

Only one count was recorded for this clonotype. Just one base apart from a much larger clone, this may be a read error. The CDR3 DNA reads TGTGCCAGCAGCCCCCGACAGACTGCAACTAATGAAAAACTGTTTTTT. Residues: CASSPRQTATNEKLFF. The chain combines TRBV3-2 with TRBJ1-4; TRBD1, the table's D call, was not compared with the DNA. TRBV3-2 counts as a pseudogene. There are 16 residues in the CDR3.

The gene calls are TRBV6-1 and TRBJ2-2; D may correspond to TRBD1 or TRBD2 (5 bases each). The V gene's germline CDR1 is MNHNS and CDR2 SASEGT. Trimming removed 7 bases from V and 2 bases from J, with 14 bases in between. The CDR3 contains 15 residues. The CDR3 protein is CASTEGPVNTGELFF. The DNA for the CDR3 is TGTGCCAGCACCGAGGGGCCTGTTAACACCGGGGAGCTGTTTTTT.

This clonotype was seen many times. This rearrangement joins TRBV6-2 or TRBV6-3 to TRBJ2-2, with TRBD1 as a possible D gene (6 bases). The CDR3 runs 13 residues. Trimming removed 7 bases at V and 5 bases at J, with 11 bases between. Germline lookup yields CDR1 MNHEY and CDR2 SVGEGT. CDR3 in amino acids: CASTQGETGELFF. DNA of the CDR3: TGTGCCAGCACACAGGGAGAGACCGGGGAGCTGTTTTTT.